This TCR beta chain is drawn from a study of type 1 regulatory T cells. Study overall: An in vitro protocol generated T-allo10, a Tr1-enriched, alloantigen-specific CD4 T cell product.

TCRdb independently ran MiXCR on the reads; one entry per CDR3 protein. The table has 75,000 to 100,000 distinct CDR3 sequences, around a third seen once. CDR3 length equals 16 residues. The V end was cut by 2 bases, the J end by 0 bases, with 13 bases between. Germline assignment: CDR1 SNHLY and CDR2 FYNNEI. V and J are TRBV2 and TRBJ1-2, with D perhaps matching TRBD1 (6 bases). The sequenced material came from CD4+ T cells, either the whole sample or a sorted fraction (not recorded which). The source is a human donor in good health. This chain's CDR3 is CASSENRVDPNYGYTF. Here the CDR3 DNA reads TGTGCCAGCAGTGAAAACAGGGTAGATCCTAACTATGGCTACACCTTC.